Described below is a single T cell receptor beta chain sequence and its context. Antigen specificity is unknown. Isolation per sample recovered at least 7 million PBMCs. A second roughly 6 to 11 cycle PCR used barcoded and J-beta primers. There were at least 2.5 million CDR3-containing paired-end reads obtained from each sample. TCRdb reanalysed the 5' RACE reads using MiXCR and keeps one entry per CDR3 protein. The table has more than 700,000 distinct CDR3 sequences, less than 60% seen once. These data are taken from a study of blood T cells in healthy people across ages. General study findings and limits: Naive T cell percentage showed a strong correlation with the diversity of TCR beta. TCR beta diversity per million T cells fell roughly linearly with age.

The sequencing input was blood. This TCR derives from an elderly man in good health.

The CDR3 loop reads CSAYTGGNYGYTF. The DNA of the CDR3 is TGCAGTGCTTATACAGGGGGCAACTATGGCTACACCTTC. The chain combines TRBV20-1 with TRBJ1-2, with 9 bases matching TRBD1. Trimming took 5 bases from V and 2 from J; bases not matched to a gene: 3. The CDR3 contains 13 residues. CDR1 is DFQATT, CDR2 SNEGSKA, per germline (reference sequence).